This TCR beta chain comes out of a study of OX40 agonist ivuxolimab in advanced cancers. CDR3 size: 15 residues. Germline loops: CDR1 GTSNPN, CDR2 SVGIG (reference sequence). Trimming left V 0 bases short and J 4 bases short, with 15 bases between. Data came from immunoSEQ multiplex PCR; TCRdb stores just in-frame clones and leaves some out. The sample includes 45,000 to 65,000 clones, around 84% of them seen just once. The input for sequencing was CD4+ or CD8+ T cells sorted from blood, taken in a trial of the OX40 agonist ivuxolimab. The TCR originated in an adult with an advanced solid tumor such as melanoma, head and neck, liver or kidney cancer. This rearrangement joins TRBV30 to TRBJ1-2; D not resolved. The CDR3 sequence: CAWSVATRQIYGYTF. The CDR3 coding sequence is TGTGCCTGGAGTGTTGCGACGAGGCAGATCTATGGCTACACCTTC. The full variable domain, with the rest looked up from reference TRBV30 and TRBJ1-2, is SQTIHQWPATLVQPVGSPLSLECTVEGTSNPNLYWYRQAAGRGLQLLFYSVGIGQISSEVPQNLSASRPQDRQFILSSKKLLLSDSGFYLCAWSVATRQIYGYTFGSGTRLTVV.